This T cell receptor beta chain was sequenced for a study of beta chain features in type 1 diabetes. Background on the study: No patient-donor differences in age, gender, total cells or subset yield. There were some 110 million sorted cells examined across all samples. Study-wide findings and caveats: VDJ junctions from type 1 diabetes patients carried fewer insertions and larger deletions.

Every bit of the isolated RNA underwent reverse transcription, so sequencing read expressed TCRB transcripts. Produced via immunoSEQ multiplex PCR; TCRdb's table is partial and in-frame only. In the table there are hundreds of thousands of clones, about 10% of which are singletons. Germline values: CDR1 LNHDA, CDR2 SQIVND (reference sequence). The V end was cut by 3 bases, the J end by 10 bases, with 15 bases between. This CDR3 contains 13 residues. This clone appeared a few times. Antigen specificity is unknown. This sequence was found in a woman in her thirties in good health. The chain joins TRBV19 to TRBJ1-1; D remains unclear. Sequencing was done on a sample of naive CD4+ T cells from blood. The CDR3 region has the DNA TGTGCCAGTAGTATTGGACCAGTCGGAGGAGCTTTCTTT. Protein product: CASSIGPVGGAFF.